The rows below give T cell receptor beta chains drawn from one sample of a study of OX40 agonist ivuxolimab in advanced cancers. The method was immunoSEQ multiplex PCR; TCRdb's version includes in-frame clones alone and lacks a portion of them. Altogether tens of thousands of clones are present, 88% being singletons, with the ten largest covering 31%. This specimen was CD4+ or CD8+ T cells sorted from blood, taken in a trial of the OX40 agonist ivuxolimab. The receptor set was obtained from an adult with an advanced solid tumor such as melanoma, head and neck, liver or kidney cancer. CDR3s include the opening cysteine and the closing phenylalanine or tryptophan. A D gene is named only where the DNA matches it firmly. Clone size is not always given. Where it is, it says once, few, many or a class for expanded clones.

D,size,length,J,V,CDR3,DNA
TRBD1,NA,16,TRBJ2-7,TRBV27,CASSFIGQAVLNEQYF,TGTGCCAGCAGTTTCATAGGACAGGCGGTTTTGAACGAGCAGTACTTC
TRBD2,NA,13,TRBJ2-7,TRBV7-2,CASSLKRGVEQYF,TGTGCCAGCAGCCTTAAGCGGGGGGTGGAGCAGTACTTC
TRBD2,NA,15,TRBJ2-5,TRBV28,CASSQQRGHSQTQYF,TGTGCCAGCAGCCAACAGCGGGGGCACTCCCAGACCCAGTACTTC
NA,NA,16,TRBJ2-3,TRBV18,CASSPLGESSTDTQYF,TGTGCCAGCTCACCCTTGGGGGAGTCGAGCACAGATACGCAGTATTTT
NA,NA,14,TRBJ2-2,TRBV7-2,CASSLVIGTGELFF,TGTGCCAGCAGCTTAGTAATAGGCACCGGGGAGCTGTTTTTT
NA,NA,15,TRBJ1-4,TRBV5-1,CASSPQIGDNEKLFF,TGCGCCAGCAGCCCCCAAATCGGAGATAATGAAAAACTGTTTTTT
TRBD2,NA,16,TRBJ2-7,TRBV13,CASSFPGLAGANEQYF,TGTGCCAGCAGCTTTCCGGGACTAGCGGGGGCAAACGAGCAGTACTTC
TRBD1,NA,16,TRBJ1-1,TRBV19,CASSPRWTGAYTEAFF,TGTGCCAGTAGTCCCAGATGGACAGGGGCCTACACTGAAGCTTTCTTT
NA,NA,15,TRBJ2-1,TRBV7-2,CASSLVDLLNNEQFF,TGTGCCAGCAGCTTAGTAGATTTACTAAACAATGAGCAGTTCTTC
NA,NA,14,TRBJ2-7,TRBV7-2,CASSSASGAGEQYF,TGTGCCAGCAGCTCCGCTTCGGGGGCGGGCGAGCAGTACTTC
NA,NA,13,TRBJ2-7,TRBV19,CASSPLSSYEQYF,TGTGCCAGTAGCCCTCTTAGTTCCTACGAGCAGTACTTC
NA,NA,12,TRBJ1-1,TRBV13,CASSLRQSSPLF,TGTGCCAGCAGCCTAAGACAGAGCTCCCCACTCTTT
NA,NA,15,TRBJ2-6,TRBV6-6,CASSADGSGANVLTF,TGTGCCAGCAGTGCTGACGGCTCTGGGGCCAACGTCCTGACTTTC
NA,NA,15,TRBJ1-4,TRBV7-8,CASSLGQSPNEKLFF,TGTGCCAGCAGCTTAGGCCAGAGTCCTAATGAAAAACTGTTTTTT
TRBD2,NA,16,TRBJ2-7,TRBV7-9,CASSLAGGLNSYEQYF,TGTGCCAGCAGCTTAGCGGGAGGGTTGAATTCCTACGAGCAGTACTTC
NA,NA,14,TRBJ1-2,TRBV7-6,CASSHRAGRNGYTF,TGTGCCAGCAGCCACAGGGCGGGACGAAATGGCTACACCTTC
TRBD1,NA,17,TRBJ2-2,TRBV5-1,CASSLAGTGGSTGELFF,TGCGCCAGCAGCTTGGCCGGGACAGGGGGGAGCACCGGGGAGCTGTTTTTT
TRBD2,NA,16,TRBJ2-2,TRBV5-4,CASSRRTSGIYGELFF,TGTGCCAGCAGCCGCCGGACTAGCGGGATCTACGGGGAGCTGTTTTTT
NA,NA,14,TRBJ1-4,TRBV10-2,CASSEWQANEKLFF,TGCGCCAGCAGTGAGTGGCAGGCTAATGAAAAACTGTTTTTT
NA,NA,15,TRBJ2-1,TRBV25-1,CASSDRTGRDNEQFF,TGTGCCAGCAGTGATCGGACAGGGAGGGACAATGAGCAGTTCTTC
NA,NA,14,TRBJ1-3,TRBV2,CASSERAGRDTIYF,TGTGCCAGCAGTGAAAGGGCAGGGCGGGACACCATATATTTT
NA,NA,14,TRBJ2-7,TRBV7-1,CASSLEDGNYEQYF,TGTGCCAGCAGCTTAGAGGACGGGAACTACGAGCAGTACTTC
NA,NA,12,TRBJ1-2,TRBV28,CASSLQGTGYTF,TGTGCCAGCAGTTTACAGGGGACTGGCTACACCTTC
TRBD2,NA,18,TRBJ2-7,TRBV13,CASSPPGSGGSHSYEQYF,TGTGCCAGCAGTCCACCAGGTAGCGGGGGTTCCCACTCCTACGAGCAGTACTTC
NA,few,13,TRBJ2-7,TRBV18,CASSPGSSYEQYF,TGTGCCAGCTCACCAGGTAGCTCCTACGAGCAGTACTTC